These T cell receptor beta chains were read from a single sample in a study of blood T cell repertoires in COVID-19. The repertoire was sequenced with immunoSEQ multiplex PCR; TCRdb's copy has only in-frame clones and lacks some. The table lists fewer than 400,000 clones, 89% of them singletons. Source material: PBMCs or T cells enriched from blood (not recorded which). These receptor sequences come from a woman in her 30s who had recovered from COVID-19. Both conserved end residues are trimmed from each CDR3. The size of a clone is reported for some rows only, either as once, few or many, or as a class for expanded clones.

clone_size	v_call	cdr3_aa
NA	TRBV27	ASSSYEDKEAF
NA	TRBV28	ASSLSGRTYEQY
once	TRBV4-2	ASSSDREGSGNTIY
NA	TRBV19	ASSIVRSPLH
NA	TRBV7-9	ASSSRLTSVGNEQF
NA	TRBV19	ASTENYPVSSYNEQF
few	TRBV15	ATSRDTVTSGSKQF
NA	TRBV2	ASSQGAEETQY
NA	TRBV7-2	ASSPIAYNEQF
NA	TRBV7-9	ATLINGQDHSGANVLT
NA	TRBV18	ASSPRQATNEKLF
NA	TRBV24-1	ATSAGGRQPQH
NA	TRBV15	ATSRGDRADEQY
once	TRBV3-1/TRBV3-2	ASSPRTAEEGYT
NA	TRBV5-1	ASSHSPGTGGYGYT
once	TRBV11-2	ASSLVGTASGANVLT
many	TRBV4-1	ASSHTQGLLPGYT
NA	TRBV18	ASKAGTGSGYGYT
once	TRBV6-5	ASSYRQGAYNEKLF
once	TRBV12-3/TRBV12-4	ASVGASNQPQH
NA	TRBV12-3/TRBV12-4	ASSTGASYGYT
NA	TRBV30	AWSGTPGNTIY
NA	TRBV5-6	ASSLPGEADTQY
NA	TRBV11-2	ASSSRQGRGYT
NA	TRBV4-3	ASSQDHQVGTEAF
few	TRBV28	ASSDPGQGVHNYGYT
NA	TRBV7-8	ASSLAWGQGNTIY
NA	TRBV19	ASTPRTGASTDTQY
NA	TRBV5-6	ASSSAGTFSYEQY
NA	TRBV2	ASSDAPGRAEAF
NA	TRBV25-1	ASSELGVTNTGELF
NA	TRBV7-6	ASSPQGAGLNYGYT
NA	TRBV29-1	SVPDRAGGGYT
NA	TRBV20-1	SAFHRSEAF
NA	TRBV7-2	ASSREVSVWGTGVQPQH
NA	TRBV6-5	ASCTSSDTGELF
NA	TRBV15	ATSMTGQGGELF
NA	TRBV29-1	SVVSQGNGQDEQY
once	TRBV7-2	ASSLARRHTEAF
NA	TRBV12-5	ASGSPGQGPF
NA	TRBV3-1/TRBV3-2	ASSLTGTAKVTGELF